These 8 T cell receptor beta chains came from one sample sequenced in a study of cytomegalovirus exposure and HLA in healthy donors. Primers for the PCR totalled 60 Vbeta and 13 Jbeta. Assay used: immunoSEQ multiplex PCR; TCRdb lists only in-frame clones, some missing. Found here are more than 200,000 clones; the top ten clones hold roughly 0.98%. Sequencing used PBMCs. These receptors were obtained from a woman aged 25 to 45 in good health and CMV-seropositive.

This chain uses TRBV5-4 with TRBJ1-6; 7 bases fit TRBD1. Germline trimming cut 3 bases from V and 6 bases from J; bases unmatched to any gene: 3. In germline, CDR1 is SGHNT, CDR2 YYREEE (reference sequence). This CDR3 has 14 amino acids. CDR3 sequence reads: CASSYDRVNSPLHF. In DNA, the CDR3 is TGTGCCAGCAGCTATGACAGGGTTAATTCACCCCTCCACTTT.

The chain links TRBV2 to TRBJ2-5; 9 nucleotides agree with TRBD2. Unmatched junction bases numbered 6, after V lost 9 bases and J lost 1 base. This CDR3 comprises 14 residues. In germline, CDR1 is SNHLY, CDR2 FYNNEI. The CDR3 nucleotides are TGTGCCAGTGAGACAGCGGGGGGCCAAGAGACCCAGTACTTC. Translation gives CASETAGGQETQYF.

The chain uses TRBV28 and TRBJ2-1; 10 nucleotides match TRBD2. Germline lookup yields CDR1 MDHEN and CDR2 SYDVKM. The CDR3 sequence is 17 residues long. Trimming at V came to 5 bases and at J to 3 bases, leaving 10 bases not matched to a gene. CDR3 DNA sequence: TGTGCCAGCAGTGAAAACACCCTAGCGGGAGACTACAATGAGCAGTTCTTC. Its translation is CASSENTLAGDYNEQFF.

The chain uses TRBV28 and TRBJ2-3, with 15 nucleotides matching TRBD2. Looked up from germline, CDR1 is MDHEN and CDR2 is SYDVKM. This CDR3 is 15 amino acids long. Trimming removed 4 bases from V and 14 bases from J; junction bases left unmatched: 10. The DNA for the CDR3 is TGTGCCAGCAGTTCATCCGGACTAGCGGGAGGGCCTGTGTATTTT. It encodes CASSSSGLAGGPVYF.

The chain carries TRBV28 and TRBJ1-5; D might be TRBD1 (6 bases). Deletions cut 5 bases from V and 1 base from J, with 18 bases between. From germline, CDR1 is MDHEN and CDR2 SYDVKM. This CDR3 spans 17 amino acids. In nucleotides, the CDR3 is TGTGCCAGCAGTAGAGCGACAGGAGGCTTGAGCAATCAGCCCCAGCATTTT. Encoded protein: CASSRATGGLSNQPQHF.

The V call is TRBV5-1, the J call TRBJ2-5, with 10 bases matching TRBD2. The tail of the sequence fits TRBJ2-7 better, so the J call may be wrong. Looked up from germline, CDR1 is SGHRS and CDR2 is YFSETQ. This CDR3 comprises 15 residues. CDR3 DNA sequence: TGCGCCAGCAACATTGGACTAGCGGACTCCTACGAGCAGTACTTC. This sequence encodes CASNIGLADSYEQYF.

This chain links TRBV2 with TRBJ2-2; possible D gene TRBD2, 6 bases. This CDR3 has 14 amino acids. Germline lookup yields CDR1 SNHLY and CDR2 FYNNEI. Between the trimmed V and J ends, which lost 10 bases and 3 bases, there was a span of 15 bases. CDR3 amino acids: CAIPRGEDTGELFF. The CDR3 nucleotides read TGTGCCATCCCCCGAGGGGAGGACACCGGGGAGCTGTTTTTT.

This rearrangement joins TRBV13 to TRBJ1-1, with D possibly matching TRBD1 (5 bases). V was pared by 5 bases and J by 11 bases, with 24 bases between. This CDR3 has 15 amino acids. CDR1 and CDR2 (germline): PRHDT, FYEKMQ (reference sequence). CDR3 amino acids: CASSRAGGISDQAFF. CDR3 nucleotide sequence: TGTGCCAGCAGCCGAGCCGGGGGTATATCGGATCAGGCTTTCTTT.